The present TCR beta chain was sequenced within a study of T cell changes during pregnancy in multiple sclerosis. CDR3 length: 15 residues. Trimming cost V 6 bases and J 2 bases; bases outside gene matches: 10. The germline CDR1 and CDR2 sequences are LNHDA and SQIVND (reference sequence). Some clones are missing from TCRdb's copy, which holds only in-frame ones; the method was immunoSEQ multiplex PCR. Of 85,000 to 110,000 clones listed, roughly 92% are singletons. The material sequenced was peripheral blood, taken after pregnancy. The TCR was taken from a female donor with multiple sclerosis, enrolled in a pregnancy study. The chain links TRBV19 to TRBJ2-7; 7 nucleotides agree with TRBD2. CDR3 loop: CASRLTSIGTYEQYF. The CDR3 region has the DNA TGTGCCAGTAGACTGACTAGCATTGGGACCTACGAGCAGTACTTC.